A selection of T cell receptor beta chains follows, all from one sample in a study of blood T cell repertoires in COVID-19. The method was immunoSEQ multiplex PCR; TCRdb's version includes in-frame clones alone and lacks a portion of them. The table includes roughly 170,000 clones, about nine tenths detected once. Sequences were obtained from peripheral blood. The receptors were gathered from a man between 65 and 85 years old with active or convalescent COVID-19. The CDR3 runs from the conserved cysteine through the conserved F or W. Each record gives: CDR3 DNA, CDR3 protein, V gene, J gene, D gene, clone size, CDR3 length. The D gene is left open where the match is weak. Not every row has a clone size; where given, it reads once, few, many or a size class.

DNA: TGCGCCAGCAGCTTGGCCGGTTCAGGTCAGAACACTGAAGCTTTCTTT
CDR3: CASSLAGSGQNTEAFF
V: TRBV5-1
J: TRBJ1-1
D: NA
size: NA
length: 16

DNA: TGCGCCAGCAGCTTGGGGTCGGGGGTGGAAAAACTGTTTTTT
CDR3: CASSLGSGVEKLFF
V: TRBV5-1
J: TRBJ1-4
D: NA
size: NA
length: 14

DNA: TGTGCCAGCAGTTACCTCCTAGGTCCCTACGAGCAGTACTTC
CDR3: CASSYLLGPYEQYF
V: TRBV6-5
J: TRBJ2-7
D: NA
size: NA
length: 14

DNA: TGCAGCGTTGACGGGCGGGGCGGCACAGATACGCAGTATTTT
CDR3: CSVDGRGGTDTQYF
V: TRBV29-1
J: TRBJ2-3
D: NA
size: once
length: 14

DNA: TGTGCCAGCAGTAAAGGAGGGACTAGCGGGCCCAAAAACATTCAGTACTTC
CDR3: CASSKGGTSGPKNIQYF
V: TRBV6-2/TRBV6-3
J: TRBJ2-4
D: TRBD2
size: NA
length: 17

DNA: TGTGCCAGCAGCTTAGGGCAGTTGATAGCCAAAAACATTCAGTACTTC
CDR3: CASSLGQLIAKNIQYF
V: TRBV7-2
J: TRBJ2-4
D: NA
size: NA
length: 16

DNA: TGTGCCATCAGAGACAGGGGGCTTCCCGGGGAGCTGTTTTTT
CDR3: CAIRDRGLPGELFF
V: TRBV19
J: TRBJ2-2
D: TRBD1
size: NA
length: 14

DNA: TGTGCCAGCAGCCAGCGGGACAGTAATGGCTACACCTTC
CDR3: CASSQRDSNGYTF
V: TRBV3-1/TRBV3-2
J: TRBJ1-2
D: TRBD1
size: NA
length: 13

DNA: TGTGCCAGCAGTTACGCTCAGGGAATCAACACAGATACGCAGTATTTT
CDR3: CASSYAQGINTDTQYF
V: TRBV6-6
J: TRBJ2-3
D: NA
size: NA
length: 16

DNA: TGCGCCAGCAGTTCCTCGTCTCAAACCGGTGAAGCTTTCTTT
CDR3: CASSSSSQTGEAFF
V: TRBV10-1
J: TRBJ1-1
D: NA
size: NA
length: 14

DNA: TGTGCCAGCAGCTCCGGGAATGAAAAACTGTTTTTT
CDR3: CASSSGNEKLFF
V: TRBV6-5
J: TRBJ1-4
D: NA
size: NA
length: 12

DNA: TGTGCCAGCAGCTCGGGTCGCTACGAGCAGTACTTC
CDR3: CASSSGRYEQYF
V: TRBV11-2
J: TRBJ2-7
D: NA
size: NA
length: 12

DNA: TGTGCCAGCACCAGAGGCGGTAACTATGGCTACACCTTC
CDR3: CASTRGGNYGYTF
V: TRBV6-5
J: TRBJ1-2
D: NA
size: NA
length: 13

DNA: TGTGCCAGTAGTATCAGGGGGTCCTGGCCCGCCAGCACAGATACGCAGTATTTT
CDR3: CASSIRGSWPASTDTQYF
V: TRBV19
J: TRBJ2-3
D: TRBD1
size: once
length: 18

DNA: TGTGCCAGCTCCCAGGGCCCCTACGAGCAGTACTTC
CDR3: CASSQGPYEQYF
V: TRBV12-3/TRBV12-4
J: TRBJ2-7
D: NA
size: NA
length: 12

DNA: TGTGCCAGCTGGGAGGGTAGCTCCTACAATGAGCAGTTCTTC
CDR3: CASWEGSSYNEQFF
V: TRBV19
J: TRBJ2-1
D: TRBD2
size: NA
length: 14

DNA: TGTGCCAGCAGCCAAGCAACGCAGGGCAACACTGAAGCTTTCTTT
CDR3: CASSQATQGNTEAFF
V: TRBV3-1/TRBV3-2
J: TRBJ1-1
D: NA
size: NA
length: 15

DNA: TGCGCCAGCAGTGATTCGGGACAGGGCTACGAGCAGTACTTC
CDR3: CASSDSGQGYEQYF
V: TRBV10-1
J: TRBJ2-7
D: TRBD1
size: NA
length: 14

DNA: TGTGCGATCGGAGGGGTAAACTATGGCTACACCTTC
CDR3: CAIGGVNYGYTF
V: TRBV28
J: TRBJ1-2
D: NA
size: NA
length: 12

DNA: TGTGCCACCAGCAGAGATTTGCTAAAAGAGACCCAGTACTTC
CDR3: CATSRDLLKETQYF
V: TRBV15
J: TRBJ2-5
D: NA
size: NA
length: 14

DNA: TGTGCCAGTAGTATCGGAACAGGGGTTCAGCCCCAGCATTTT
CDR3: CASSIGTGVQPQHF
V: TRBV19
J: TRBJ1-5
D: TRBD1
size: NA
length: 14

DNA: TGTGCCAGCTCAGGTTGGACTAGCGGTACAGATACGCAGTATTTT
CDR3: CASSGWTSGTDTQYF
V: TRBV18
J: TRBJ2-3
D: TRBD2
size: NA
length: 15

DNA: TGTGCCAGCAGCTTGGAGGGAACCCTCTATAATTCACCCCTCCACTTT
CDR3: CASSLEGTLYNSPLHF
V: TRBV7-2
J: TRBJ1-6
D: NA
size: NA
length: 16

DNA: TGTGCCAGCAGTTTACGGGACAGGGCCTACGAGCAGTACTTC
CDR3: CASSLRDRAYEQYF
V: TRBV27
J: TRBJ2-7
D: TRBD1
size: NA
length: 14

DNA: TGTGCCAGCAGGCCCTCCCCCGGGACAGGGATCAATGAGCAGTTCTTC
CDR3: CASRPSPGTGINEQFF
V: TRBV27
J: TRBJ2-1
D: TRBD1
size: NA
length: 16

DNA: TGTGCCAGCAGACGAGGCGGGGGATATCAGCCCCAGCATTTT
CDR3: CASRRGGGYQPQHF
V: TRBV6-5
J: TRBJ1-5
D: NA
size: NA
length: 14

DNA: TGTGCCAGCAGCCGAAGAGCGGATGGCAATCAGCCCCAGCATTTT
CDR3: CASSRRADGNQPQHF
V: TRBV6-2/TRBV6-3
J: TRBJ1-5
D: NA
size: once
length: 15

DNA: TGTGCCAGCAGCGACGCGGGACAGTTAAATCAGCCCCAGCATTTT
CDR3: CASSDAGQLNQPQHF
V: TRBV6-5
J: TRBJ1-5
D: TRBD1
size: NA
length: 15

DNA: TGTGCCAGCAGCTTAGAAGGTATCAGGGAAGAGACCCAGTACTTC
CDR3: CASSLEGIREETQYF
V: TRBV11-2
J: TRBJ2-5
D: NA
size: NA
length: 15

DNA: TGTGCCAGCAGCTTGGACAGGGGAAACATTCAGTACTTC
CDR3: CASSLDRGNIQYF
V: TRBV5-6
J: TRBJ2-4
D: TRBD1
size: NA
length: 13

DNA: TGTGCCAGCAGCGTAGTGCAGGGGGTTGGGGGCTACACCTTC
CDR3: CASSVVQGVGGYTF
V: TRBV9
J: TRBJ1-2
D: TRBD1
size: NA
length: 14

DNA: TGTGCCAGCTCACAGGGACAGGGCACTGAAGCTTTCTTT
CDR3: CASSQGQGTEAFF
V: TRBV18
J: TRBJ1-1
D: TRBD1
size: NA
length: 13

DNA: TGTGCCAGCAGCCACACCCTGGGGAGGGAGAGGGGATACGAGCAGTACTTC
CDR3: CASSHTLGRERGYEQYF
V: TRBV7-2
J: TRBJ2-7
D: TRBD2
size: once
length: 17

DNA: TGTGCCAGCAGTTCCGGGACAGGGATCCACGAGCAGTACTTC
CDR3: CASSSGTGIHEQYF
V: TRBV2
J: TRBJ2-7
D: TRBD1
size: NA
length: 14

DNA: TGTGCCAGTAGCGAACAGTTCTATGGCTACACCTTC
CDR3: CASSEQFYGYTF
V: TRBV19
J: TRBJ1-2
D: NA
size: NA
length: 12

DNA: TGTGCCAGCTCGCTGAGACAGGGGGATTCACCCCTCCACTTT
CDR3: CASSLRQGDSPLHF
V: TRBV25-1
J: TRBJ1-6
D: TRBD1
size: NA
length: 14

DNA: TGTGCCAGCAGTTACTCGAGAAGAGGGTACCAAGAGACCCAGTACTTC
CDR3: CASSYSRRGYQETQYF
V: TRBV6-5
J: TRBJ2-5
D: NA
size: NA
length: 16

DNA: TGTGCCAGCAGCTTTCATAACAGGGCCGCTGGGGCCAACGTCCTGACTTTC
CDR3: CASSFHNRAAGANVLTF
V: TRBV5-5
J: TRBJ2-6
D: NA
size: NA
length: 17

DNA: TGTGCCAGTAGTGTCAACAGGGGTACTGAAGCTTTCTTT
CDR3: CASSVNRGTEAFF
V: TRBV19
J: TRBJ1-1
D: TRBD1
size: NA
length: 13

DNA: TGTGCCAGCAGGAGGGGGCAATACACCGGGGAGCTGTTTTTT
CDR3: CASRRGQYTGELFF
V: TRBV5-4
J: TRBJ2-2
D: TRBD1
size: NA
length: 14

DNA: TGTGCCAGCTCACCACCGGGAGACAGGGACACTGAAGCTTTCTTT
CDR3: CASSPPGDRDTEAFF
V: TRBV18
J: TRBJ1-1
D: TRBD1
size: NA
length: 15

DNA: TGTGCCAGCAGTTACTCTGGGGCGCGTTATGGCTACACCTTC
CDR3: CASSYSGARYGYTF
V: TRBV6-2/TRBV6-3
J: TRBJ1-2
D: NA
size: NA
length: 14

DNA: TGTGCCTGGAGCCGCAACAGGGTATACGAGCAGTACTTC
CDR3: CAWSRNRVYEQYF
V: TRBV30
J: TRBJ2-7
D: NA
size: NA
length: 13

DNA: TGTGCCAGCAGGTTAAGGGGGCAGAGGCTCCACTTT
CDR3: CASRLRGQRLHF
V: TRBV27
J: TRBJ1-6
D: TRBD1
size: NA
length: 12

DNA: TGTGCCAGCAGCCCCCTAGACAGGGAAGCTGGAAACACCATATATTTT
CDR3: CASSPLDREAGNTIYF
V: TRBV28
J: TRBJ1-3
D: TRBD1
size: NA
length: 16

DNA: TGTGCCAGCAAGTTAGCTAACTATGGCTACACCTTC
CDR3: CASKLANYGYTF
V: TRBV12-3/TRBV12-4
J: TRBJ1-2
D: NA
size: NA
length: 12

DNA: TGTGCCAGCAGCTACGGGAGGGTAGCGGAGTACAATGAGCAGTTCTTC
CDR3: CASSYGRVAEYNEQFF
V: TRBV14
J: TRBJ2-1
D: TRBD2
size: once
length: 16

DNA: TGCGCCAGCAGCTTGGTGACAGGACTGGGGACTGAAGCTTTCTTT
CDR3: CASSLVTGLGTEAFF
V: TRBV5-1
J: TRBJ1-1
D: NA
size: NA
length: 15

DNA: TGCAGCGTTGAATTCGGCACAGATACGCAGTATTTT
CDR3: CSVEFGTDTQYF
V: TRBV29-1
J: TRBJ2-3
D: NA
size: NA
length: 12

DNA: TGTGCCAGCAGCGCGACCGGCGGTGAAAAACTGTTTTTT
CDR3: CASSATGGEKLFF
V: TRBV7-9
J: TRBJ1-4
D: NA
size: NA
length: 13

DNA: TGTGCCAGCAGCTTATTTCCCCCCTCGAGCACCGGGGAGCTGTTTTTT
CDR3: CASSLFPPSSTGELFF
V: TRBV11-3
J: TRBJ2-2
D: NA
size: once
length: 16

DNA: TGTGCCAGCAGCCCCCGGACAGGGAACTATGGCTACACCTTC
CDR3: CASSPRTGNYGYTF
V: TRBV9
J: TRBJ1-2
D: TRBD1
size: NA
length: 14

DNA: TGTGCCAGCAGTGGAGCCCCCGGGACAAACCCTTACGAGCAGTACTTC
CDR3: CASSGAPGTNPYEQYF
V: TRBV6-1
J: TRBJ2-7
D: NA
size: NA
length: 16